One T cell receptor beta chain is described in this entry. The data derive from a study of blood T cell repertoires in COVID-19. Overall study context: The United States, Italy and Spain supplied acute and convalescent COVID-19 samples. PBMCs, B-cell-depleted T cells, or T cells provided the cDNA or gDNA that made up the material.

Original analysis: Using reference gene primer amplification, nucleated cell counts were estimated. The protocol was immunoSEQ multiplex PCR, while the TCRdb copy is restricted to in-frame clones and leaves out a portion. V, J and clone size are taken as reported in that table, and D and trimming were inferred from the DNA itself. The sample yields 150,000 to 200,000 clones, around 90% seen once. V trimming: 7 bases; J trimming: 0 bases; junction bases outside the gene matches: 6. The V gene's germline CDR1 is MDHEN and CDR2 SYDVKM. The CDR3 runs to 15 residues. This clonotype originated in a man over 45 with acute or convalescent COVID-19. The sample was peripheral blood. The rearrangement joins TRBV28 to TRBJ1-5; 7 bases match TRBD1. The CDR3 protein is CASIKQGNSNQPQHF. DNA of the CDR3: TGTGCCAGCATCAAACAGGGGAATAGCAATCAGCCCCAGCATTTT.